This T cell receptor beta chain appears in the sequencing data of a study of blood T cell repertoires in COVID-19. This clone was seen a single time. CDR1 and CDR2 from the germline V gene are MGHRA and YSYEKL. J was trimmed by 2 bases and V by 3 bases; bases with no gene match: 8. The CDR3 extends over 16 amino acids. Cohorts were determined from participant-reported clinical history. Recovery meant two consecutive negative NP/OP PCR tests, professional clearance, or resolved symptoms. Method: immunoSEQ multiplex PCR; TCRdb's copy keeps in-frame clones and lacks some. The sample records under 200,000 clones, approximately 80% being singletons.

The chain joins TRBV4-1 to TRBJ2-5; 8 bases line up with TRBD1. Sequencing used PBMCs or T cells enriched from blood (not recorded which). This clonotype originated in a woman in her sixties or seventies who had recovered from COVID-19. The CDR3 loop is CASSHPPGQAQETQYF. The DNA for the CDR3 is TGCGCCAGCAGCCACCCCCCGGGACAGGCACAAGAGACCCAGTACTTC.